The present T cell receptor (beta chain) was sequenced within a study of blood T cell repertoires in COVID-19. At the level of the study: Sample material is recorded as cDNA or gDNA derived from T cells, B-cell-depleted T cells, or PBMCs.

V was pared by 5 bases and J by 6 bases, with 5 bases between. The CDR3 is made up of 11 amino acids. Data came from immunoSEQ multiplex PCR; TCRdb stores just in-frame clones and leaves some out. The sample has around 180,000 clones, roughly four fifths seen once. The specimen sequenced was peripheral blood. This chain connects TRBV12-3 or TRBV12-4 to TRBJ2-1; D may be TRBD2 (5 bases). The clonotype was recovered from a human donor in a cohort sampled during active COVID-19. CDR3 DNA: TGTGCCAGCAGTGGAGGCAATGAGCAGTTCTTC. This codes for CASSGGNEQFF.